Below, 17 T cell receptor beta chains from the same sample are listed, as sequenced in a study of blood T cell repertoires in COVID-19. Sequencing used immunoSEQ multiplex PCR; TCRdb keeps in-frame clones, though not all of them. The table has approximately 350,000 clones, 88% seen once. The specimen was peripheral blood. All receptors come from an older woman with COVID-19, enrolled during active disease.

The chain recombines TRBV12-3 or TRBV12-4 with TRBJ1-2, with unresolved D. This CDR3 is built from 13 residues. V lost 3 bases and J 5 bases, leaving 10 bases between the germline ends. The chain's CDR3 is CASSFTVNYGYTF. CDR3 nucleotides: TGTGCCAGCAGTTTCACAGTTAATTATGGCTACACCTTC.

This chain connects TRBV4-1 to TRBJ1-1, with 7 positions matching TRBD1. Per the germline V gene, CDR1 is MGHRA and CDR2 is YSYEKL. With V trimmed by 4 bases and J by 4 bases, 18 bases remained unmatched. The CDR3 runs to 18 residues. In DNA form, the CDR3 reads TGCGCCAGCAGCCCCCGCCCCGGGACAGCAGTTGGGGGCACTGAAGCTTTCTTT. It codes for CASSPRPGTAVGGTEAFF.

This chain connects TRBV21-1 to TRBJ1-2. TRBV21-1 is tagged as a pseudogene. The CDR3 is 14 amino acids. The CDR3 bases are TGTGCCAGCAGCAAAGTGCGGCAGGGAGGTGGCTACACCTTC. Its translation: CASSKVRQGGGYTF.

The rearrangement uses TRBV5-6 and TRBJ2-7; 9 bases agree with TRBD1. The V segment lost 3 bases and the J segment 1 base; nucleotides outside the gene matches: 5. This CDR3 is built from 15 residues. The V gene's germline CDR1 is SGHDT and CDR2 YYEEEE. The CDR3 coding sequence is TGTGCCAGCAGCTCGGGACAGGGTGCATCCTACGAGCAGTACTTC. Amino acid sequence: CASSSGQGASYEQYF.

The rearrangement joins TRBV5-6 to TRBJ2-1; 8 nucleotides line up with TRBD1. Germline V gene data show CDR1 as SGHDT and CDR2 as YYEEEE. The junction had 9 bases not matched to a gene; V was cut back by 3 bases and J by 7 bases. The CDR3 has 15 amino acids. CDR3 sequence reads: CASSSRRQGSNEQFF. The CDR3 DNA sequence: TGTGCCAGCAGCTCCCGTCGACAGGGGAGTAATGAGCAGTTCTTC.

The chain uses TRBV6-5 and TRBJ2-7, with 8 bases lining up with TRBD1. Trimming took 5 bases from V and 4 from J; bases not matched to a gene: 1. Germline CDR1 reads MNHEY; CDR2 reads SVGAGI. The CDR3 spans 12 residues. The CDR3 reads CASSRQGYEQYF. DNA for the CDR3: TGTGCCAGCAGTAGACAGGGGTACGAGCAGTACTTC.

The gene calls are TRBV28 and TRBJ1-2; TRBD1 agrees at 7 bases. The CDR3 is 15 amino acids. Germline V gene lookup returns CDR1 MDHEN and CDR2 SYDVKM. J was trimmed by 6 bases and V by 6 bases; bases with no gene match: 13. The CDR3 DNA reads TGTGCCAGCAGCCGCTTCCCAGGGGGAATGGATGGCTACACCTTC. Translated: CASSRFPGGMDGYTF.

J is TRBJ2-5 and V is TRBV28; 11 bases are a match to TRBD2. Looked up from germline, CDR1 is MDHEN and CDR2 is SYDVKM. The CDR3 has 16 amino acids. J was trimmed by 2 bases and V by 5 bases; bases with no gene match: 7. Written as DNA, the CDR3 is TGTGCCAGCAGTCCATGGACTAGCGGGCTTCAAGAGACCCAGTACTTC. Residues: CASSPWTSGLQETQYF.

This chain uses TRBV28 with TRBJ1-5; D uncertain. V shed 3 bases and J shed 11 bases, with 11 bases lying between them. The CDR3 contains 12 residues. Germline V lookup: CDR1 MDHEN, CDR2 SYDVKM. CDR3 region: CASSFPGWAQHF. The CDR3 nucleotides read TGTGCCAGCAGTTTTCCGGGGTGGGCCCAGCATTTT.

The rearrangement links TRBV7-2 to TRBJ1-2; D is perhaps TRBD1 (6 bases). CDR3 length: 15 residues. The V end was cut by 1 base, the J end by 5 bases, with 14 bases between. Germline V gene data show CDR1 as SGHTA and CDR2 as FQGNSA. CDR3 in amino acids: CASSLDLGRGYGYTF. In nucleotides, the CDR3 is TGTGCCAGCAGCTTAGATCTTGGCAGGGGATATGGCTACACCTTC.

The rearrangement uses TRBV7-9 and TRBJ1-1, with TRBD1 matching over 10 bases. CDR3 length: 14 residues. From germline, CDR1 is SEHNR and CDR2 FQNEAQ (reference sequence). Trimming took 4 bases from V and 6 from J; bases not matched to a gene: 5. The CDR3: CASSSLTGGPEAFF. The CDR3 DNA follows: TGTGCCAGCAGCTCACTGACAGGGGGCCCTGAAGCTTTCTTT.

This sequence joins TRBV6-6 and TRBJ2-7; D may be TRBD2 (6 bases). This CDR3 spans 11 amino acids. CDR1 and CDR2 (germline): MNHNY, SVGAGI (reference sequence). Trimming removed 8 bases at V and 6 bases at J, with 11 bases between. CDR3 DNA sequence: TGTGCCAGCGGGGCGGGGCCCGAGCAGTACTTC. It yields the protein CASGAGPEQYF.

This CDR3 reads CASSRFTGGSYEQYF. In DNA, the CDR3 is TGTGCCAGCAGCCGCTTTACAGGGGGCTCCTACGAGCAGTACTTC. This chain connects TRBV28 to TRBJ2-7, with 8 bases fitting TRBD1. Losses at the gene ends were 6 bases for V and 0 bases for J; bases not matched to a gene: 7. This CDR3 is 15 amino acids long. Germline CDR1 reads MDHEN; CDR2 reads SYDVKM.

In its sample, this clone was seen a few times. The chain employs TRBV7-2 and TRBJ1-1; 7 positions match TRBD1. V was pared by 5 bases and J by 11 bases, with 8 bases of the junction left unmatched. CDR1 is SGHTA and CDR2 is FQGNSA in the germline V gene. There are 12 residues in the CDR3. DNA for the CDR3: TGTGCCAGCAGCCTCCAACAGGGGTTTGCTTTCTTT. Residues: CASSLQQGFAFF.

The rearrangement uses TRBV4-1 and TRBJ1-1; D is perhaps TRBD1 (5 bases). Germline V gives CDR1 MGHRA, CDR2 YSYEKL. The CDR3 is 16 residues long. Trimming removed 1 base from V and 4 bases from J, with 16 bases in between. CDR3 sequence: CASSQVGAGFRTEAFF. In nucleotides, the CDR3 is TGCGCCAGCAGCCAAGTTGGGGCGGGGTTCCGCACTGAAGCTTTCTTT.

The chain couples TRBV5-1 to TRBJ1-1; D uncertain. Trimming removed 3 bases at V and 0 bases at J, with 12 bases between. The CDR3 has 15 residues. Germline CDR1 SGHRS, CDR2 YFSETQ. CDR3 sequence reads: CASSSDTGMNTEAFF. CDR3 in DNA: TGCGCCAGCAGCTCAGACACTGGAATGAACACTGAAGCTTTCTTT.

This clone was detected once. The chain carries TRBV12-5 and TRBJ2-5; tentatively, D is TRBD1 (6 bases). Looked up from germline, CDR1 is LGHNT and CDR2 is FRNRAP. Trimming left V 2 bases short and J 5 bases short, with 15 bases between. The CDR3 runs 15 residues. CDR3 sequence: CASGLRTATMETQYF. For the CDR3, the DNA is TGTGCTAGTGGTTTGAGGACAGCTACCATGGAGACCCAGTACTTC. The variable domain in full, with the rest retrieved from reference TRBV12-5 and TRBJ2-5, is DARVTQTPRHKVTEMGQEVTMRCQPILGHNTVFWYRQTMMQGLELLAYFRNRAPLDDSGMPKDRFSAEMPDATLATLKIQPSEPRDSAVYFCASGLRTATMETQYFGPGTRLLVL.